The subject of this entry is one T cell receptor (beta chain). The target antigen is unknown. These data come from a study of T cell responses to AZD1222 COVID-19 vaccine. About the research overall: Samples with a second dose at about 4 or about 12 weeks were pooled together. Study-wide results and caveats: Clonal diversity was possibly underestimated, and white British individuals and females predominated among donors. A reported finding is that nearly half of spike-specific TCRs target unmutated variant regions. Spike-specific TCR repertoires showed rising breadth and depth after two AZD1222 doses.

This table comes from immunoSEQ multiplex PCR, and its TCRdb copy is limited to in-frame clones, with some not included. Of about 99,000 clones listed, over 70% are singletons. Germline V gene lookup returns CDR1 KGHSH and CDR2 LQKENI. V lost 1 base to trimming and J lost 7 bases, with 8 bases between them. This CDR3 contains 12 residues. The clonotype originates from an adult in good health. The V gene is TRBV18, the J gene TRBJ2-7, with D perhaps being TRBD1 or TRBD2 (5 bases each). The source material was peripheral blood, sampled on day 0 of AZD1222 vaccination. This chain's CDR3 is CASSPLRGEQYF. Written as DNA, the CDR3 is TGTGCCAGCTCACCACTGAGGGGAGAGCAGTACTTC.